These 32 T cell receptor beta chains share one sample of origin, sequenced in a study of shared clonotypes between healthy human individuals. Profiling relied on immunoSEQ multiplex PCR, and the TCRdb table lists in-frame clones only, not all of them. The sample records 2 million to 2.5 million clones, approximately 95% being singletons. Naive CD8 cells, CD45RO-negative and positively selected for CCR7, excluded terminally differentiated effector memory CD45RA+ cells. Sequenced material: naive CD8+ T cells sorted from blood. The receptor source for this set is a man between 18 and 29 years old in good health.

In its sample, this clone was seen once. The chain links TRBV4-1 to TRBJ2-4; tentative D call: TRBD2 (7 bases). Trimming took off 0 bases at V and 2 bases at J, with 11 bases between the two ends. Germline CDR1 reads MGHRA; CDR2 reads YSYEKL. This CDR3 region has 16 residues. The chain's CDR3 is CASSQEGGGTKNIQYF. DNA for the CDR3: TGCGCCAGCAGCCAAGAGGGGGGGGGCACCAAAAACATTCAGTACTTC.

Note on this clone: In the same sample, other DNA sequences code for this CDR3. The chain employs TRBV14 and TRBJ1-2; D is unclear. Germline assignment: CDR1 SGHDN and CDR2 FVKESK. Trimming stripped 0 bases from V and 0 bases from J, with 5 bases between. The CDR3 is made up of 14 amino acids. The DNA for the CDR3 is TGTGCCAGCAGCCAAGATTACTCTAACTATGGCTACACCTTC. Protein product: CASSQDYSNYGYTF.

V is TRBV6-6 and J is TRBJ2-7; unclear D gene. Trimming removed 1 base at V and 2 bases at J, with 15 bases between. The CDR3 contains 16 residues. Germline loops: CDR1 MNHNY, CDR2 SVGAGI (reference sequence). The CDR3 DNA follows: TGTGCCAGCAGTTACTTACTTGACGCTGTCCCCTACGAGCAGTACTTC. It codes for CASSYLLDAVPYEQYF.

The chain links TRBV5-1 to TRBJ2-7; weak D call: TRBD1 (6 bases). Germline assignment: CDR1 SGHRS and CDR2 YFSETQ. V lost 3 bases and J 0 bases, leaving 10 bases between the germline ends. CDR3 length equals 14 residues. This chain's CDR3 is CASSWDTYSYEQYF. The CDR3 region has the DNA TGCGCCAGCAGCTGGGACACCTACTCCTACGAGCAGTACTTC.

This clone is a singleton in its sample. The gene calls are TRBV2 and TRBJ2-5, with D perhaps matching TRBD2 (7 bases). Germline V lookup: CDR1 SNHLY, CDR2 FYNNEI. The ends were cut back, 7 bases at V and 2 bases at J, with 17 bases in the middle. The CDR3 spans 15 residues. Here the CDR3 reads CASTYRASGQETQYF. The CDR3 nucleotides read TGTGCCAGCACTTACAGGGCTAGCGGACAAGAGACCCAGTACTTC.

The V gene is TRBV11-1, the J gene TRBJ2-7; the match to TRBD1 covers 10 bases. There are 15 residues in the CDR3. V trimming: 3 bases; J trimming: 6 bases; junction bases outside the gene matches: 8. Germline values: CDR1 SGHAT, CDR2 FQDESV (reference sequence). Here the CDR3 reads CASSLSGTGEGEQYF. CDR3 DNA sequence: TGTGCCAGCAGCTTGTCCGGGACAGGGGAAGGCGAGCAGTACTTC.

This clone was counted a single time. The chain employs TRBV30 and TRBJ2-6; 7 positions agree with TRBD2. Trimming took 4 bases from V and 2 from J; bases not matched to a gene: 5. From germline, CDR1 is GTSNPN and CDR2 SVGIG (reference sequence). This CDR3 has 15 amino acids. The CDR3 sequence: CAWTPSGAGANVLTF. The CDR3, as DNA: TGTGCCTGGACTCCAAGCGGGGCTGGGGCCAACGTCCTGACTTTC.

The J gene is TRBJ2-2, the V gene TRBV4-2; D unresolved. This CDR3 spans 15 amino acids. Trimming pared 1 base from V and 4 bases from J, leaving 10 bases between. CDR1 and CDR2 from the germline V gene are LGHNA and YNFKEQ. In DNA form, the CDR3 reads TGTGCCAGCAGCCAAGGAAGTATTTTCACCGGGGAGCTGTTTTTT. It translates to CASSQGSIFTGELFF.

The genes are TRBV5-4 and TRBJ1-1; D is perhaps TRBD1 (6 bases). This CDR3 comprises 13 residues. The V gene's germline CDR1 is SGHNT and CDR2 YYREEE (reference sequence). Trimming stripped 2 bases from V and 5 bases from J, with 10 bases between. The CDR3 coding sequence is TGTGCCAGCAGCTTTGGACAGTTAACTGAAGCTTTCTTT. As protein: CASSFGQLTEAFF.

The genes are TRBV2 and TRBJ1-4; 7 positions agree with TRBD1. Germline values: CDR1 SNHLY, CDR2 FYNNEI. The CDR3 runs to 15 residues. After removal of 6 bases from V and 8 bases from J, the junction contained 12 bases not matched to a gene. As DNA, the CDR3 is TGTGCCAGCAGCGGGACAGAAAATGTTTTCGAAAAACTGTTTTTT. This gives the protein CASSGTENVFEKLFF. Based on the CDR3 plus reference TRBV2 and TRBJ1-4, the full variable domain is EPEVTQTPSHQVTQMGQEVILRCVPISNHLYFYWYRQILGQKVEFLVSFYNNEISEKSEIFDDQFSVERPDGSNFTLKIRSTKLEDSAMYFCASSGTENVFEKLFFGSGTQLSVL.

V and J are TRBV4-1 and TRBJ2-6; perhaps TRBD1 as D (5 bases). V was cut by 0 bases and J by 11 bases, with 8 bases left in between. Germline loops: CDR1 MGHRA, CDR2 YSYEKL. This CDR3 region has 13 residues. CDR3 protein: CASSQEPRDVLTF. CDR3 DNA: TGCGCCAGCAGCCAAGAACCCAGGGACGTCCTGACTTTC.

Notes on this clone: Other DNA sequences from this sample encode an identical CDR3 as well. CDR3 protein: CASSLSGNEQFF. The CDR3 DNA reads as TGTGCCAGCAGCTTATCGGGCAATGAGCAGTTCTTC. This chain connects TRBV13 to TRBJ2-1; D gene unclear. The CDR3 consists of 12 residues. The V gene lost 2 bases and the J gene lost 6 bases, with 5 bases spanning the gap. Germline V gene sequence: CDR1 PRHDT, CDR2 FYEKMQ (reference sequence).

This clone was observed a single time. The chain recombines TRBV5-6 with TRBJ2-7, with 10 bases identical to TRBD1. Trimming at V came to 0 bases and at J to 2 bases, leaving 2 bases not matched to a gene. Germline CDR1 SGHDT, CDR2 YYEEEE. The CDR3 is 15 amino acids. The CDR3 here is CASSLAGTGAYEQYF. The CDR3 nucleotides are TGTGCCAGCAGCTTGGCCGGGACAGGGGCCTACGAGCAGTACTTC.

J is TRBJ2-7 and V is TRBV2; D is undetermined. CDR1 and CDR2 (germline): SNHLY, FYNNEI. V was trimmed by 3 bases and J by 0 bases, leaving 9 bases between them. The CDR3 length is 14 residues. CDR3 in amino acids: CASSDSRSSYEQYF. CDR3 DNA: TGTGCCAGCAGTGACTCGAGGAGCTCCTACGAGCAGTACTTC.

This clone was counted many times. Other DNA sequences of this sample code for an identical CDR3. This sequence joins TRBV20-1 and TRBJ1-1; TRBD1 might be the D (5 bases). V was trimmed by 5 bases and J by 5 bases, leaving 9 bases between them. Germline-derived CDR1 and CDR2 are DFQATT and SNEGSKA (reference sequence). The CDR3 is 11 residues long. CDR3: CSASGRTEAFF. The DNA of the CDR3 is TGCAGTGCTTCGGGACGGACTGAAGCTTTCTTT.

The CDR3 here is CASSSEGTAKNIQYF. The CDR3 region has the DNA TGTGCCAGCAGCTCCGAAGGGACAGCCAAAAACATTCAGTACTTC. The gene calls are TRBV9 and TRBJ2-4; D may correspond to TRBD1 or TRBD2 (5 bases each). The CDR3 sequence is 15 residues long. The V gene lost 4 bases and the J gene lost 0 bases, with 11 bases spanning the gap. Germline loops: CDR1 SGDLS, CDR2 YYNGEE.

This sequence joins TRBV7-9 and TRBJ2-5; possible D gene TRBD2, 6 bases. The CDR3 consists of 15 residues. Trimming stripped 5 bases from V and 4 bases from J, with 17 bases between. Germline loops: CDR1 SEHNR, CDR2 FQNEAQ (reference sequence). The CDR3 DNA is TGTGCCAGCAGCCCCACCCCCCCGGAGGGAGAGACCCAGTACTTC. Translating it yields CASSPTPPEGETQYF.

As DNA, the CDR3 is TGTGCCAGCAGAGTCGACAGGTCCCTCTCCTACGAGCAGTACTTC. Its protein product is CASRVDRSLSYEQYF. This chain connects TRBV2 to TRBJ2-7; a possible D gene is TRBD1 (6 bases). Germline assignment: CDR1 SNHLY and CDR2 FYNNEI. The CDR3 totals 15 residues. V lost 6 bases, J lost 0 bases, and 15 bases lay in between.

The rearrangement links TRBV7-9 to TRBJ2-7; 10 bases fit TRBD1. The ends lost 3 bases at V and 4 bases at J; junction bases unmatched: 6. CDR1 is SEHNR, CDR2 FQNEAQ, per germline (reference sequence). The length of the CDR3 is 15 residues. CDR3 region: CASSLIGTGVYEQYF. CDR3 DNA sequence: TGTGCCAGCAGCTTGATTGGGACAGGGGTGTACGAGCAGTACTTC.

The chain employs TRBV27 and TRBJ2-7; 7 nucleotides agree with TRBD1. V lost 3 bases, J lost 2 bases, and 10 bases stayed unmatched. The CDR3 has 16 residues. From germline, CDR1 is MNHEY and CDR2 SMNVEV (reference sequence). For the CDR3, the DNA is TGTGCCAGCAGTTTCCTGACAGGGAGTGGGACCTACGAGCAGTACTTC. Its protein is CASSFLTGSGTYEQYF.

This clone was picked up one time. CDR3 bases: TGTGCCAGTACCCTAGGGACTAGCGGGGACTCCGAGCAGTACTTC. This encodes CASTLGTSGDSEQYF. The chain is built from TRBV19 and TRBJ2-7, with TRBD2 identical over 13 bases. Germline V gene sequence: CDR1 LNHDA, CDR2 SQIVND (reference sequence). This CDR3 is 15 amino acids long. V gave up 7 bases and J gave up 6 bases; unmatched junction bases: 9.

The genes are TRBV15 and TRBJ1-1; possible D gene TRBD1, 6 bases. Deletions cut 3 bases from V and 5 bases from J, with 13 bases between. Germline lookup yields CDR1 LNHNV and CDR2 YYDKDF (reference sequence). The length of the CDR3 is 14 residues. The CDR3 is CATSREGVWTEAFF. CDR3 nucleotide sequence: TGTGCCACCAGCAGGGAGGGGGTATGGACTGAAGCTTTCTTT.

In this sample, this clone turned up a few times. The CDR3 loop reads CAISESTPVGNQPQHF. CDR3 sequence (DNA): TGTGCCATCAGTGAGTCGACCCCGGTAGGCAATCAGCCCCAGCATTTT. The chain carries TRBV10-3 and TRBJ1-5, with unresolved D. Germline CDR1 reads ENHRY; CDR2 reads SYGVKD. Trimming cost V 0 bases and J 2 bases, with 11 bases left between them. This CDR3 spans 16 amino acids.

As DNA, the CDR3 is TGTGCCAGCAGTGAAGCGGAGAACAGGGGGGGCTACGAGCAGTACTTC. Its translation: CASSEAENRGGYEQYF. This chain joins TRBV6-1 and TRBJ2-7, with a tentative D call TRBD1 (8 bases). The V gene's germline CDR1 is MNHNS and CDR2 SASEGT. The ends were cut back, 0 bases at V and 3 bases at J, with 15 bases in the middle. The CDR3 consists of 16 residues.

A note on this clone: Other DNA sequences in this sample translate to the same CDR3. The V and J genes are TRBV4-1 and TRBJ2-2; TRBD2 might be the D (6 bases). Per the germline V gene, CDR1 is MGHRA and CDR2 is YSYEKL. CDR3 length: 12 amino acids. Trimming took off 6 bases at V and 5 bases at J, with 7 bases between the two ends. CDR3 DNA sequence: TGCGCCAGCAGGGGGGGTACCGGGGAGCTGTTTTTT. Residues: CASRGGTGELFF.

This chain links TRBV27 with TRBJ2-3; 8 nucleotides line up with TRBD1. The CDR3 is 14 amino acids. From germline, CDR1 is MNHEY and CDR2 SMNVEV (reference sequence). The V gene end was trimmed by 4 bases and the J gene end by 5 bases; junction bases not matched to a gene: 5. CDR3 residues: CASSSIGQGDTQYF. CDR3 coding DNA: TGTGCCAGCAGTTCCATCGGACAGGGAGATACGCAGTATTTT.

The V call is TRBV28, the J call TRBJ2-1; 9 bases map to TRBD2. V trimming: 1 base; J trimming: 5 bases; junction bases outside the gene matches: 18. Germline CDR1 MDHEN, CDR2 SYDVKM. CDR3 length: 20 amino acids. CDR3 sequence: CASSLYPRVSLAGTNNEQFF. The CDR3 DNA follows: TGTGCCAGCAGTTTATACCCCCGTGTAAGCCTAGCGGGGACGAACAATGAGCAGTTCTTC.

The chain joins TRBV5-6 to TRBJ1-6; D not certain. V lost 0 bases and J 7 bases, leaving 14 bases between the germline ends. Germline V CDR1 and CDR2: SGHDT, YYEEEE. There are 16 residues in the CDR3. The CDR3 DNA is TGTGCCAGCAGCTTGGGCGGCGGGATCACAAATTCACCCCTCCACTTT. Encoded protein: CASSLGGGITNSPLHF.

The V gene is TRBV6-5, the J gene TRBJ2-1, with D hard to call. Deletions cut 0 bases from V and 4 bases from J, with 10 bases between. The CDR3 is made up of 15 amino acids. Germline V gene sequence: CDR1 MNHEY, CDR2 SVGAGI. The CDR3 bases are TGTGCCAGCAGTTACTCGATCAGTGATTACAATGAGCAGTTCTTC. Encoded protein: CASSYSISDYNEQFF.

Note on this clone: Additional DNA sequences in this sample encode the identical CDR3. This rearrangement joins TRBV19 to TRBJ2-7; D is ambiguous. This CDR3 comprises 13 residues. Between the trimmed V and J ends, which lost 0 bases and 3 bases, there was a span of 6 bases. Looked up from germline, CDR1 is LNHDA and CDR2 is SQIVND (reference sequence). CDR3 sequence reads: CASSIENSYEQYF. For the CDR3, the DNA is TGTGCCAGTAGTATAGAAAACAGCTACGAGCAGTACTTC.

The rearrangement uses TRBV27 and TRBJ1-1, with unresolved D. V was trimmed by 6 bases and J by 2 bases, leaving 7 bases between them. Per germline, CDR1 MNHEY and CDR2 SMNVEV (reference sequence). This CDR3 region has 12 residues. In nucleotides, the CDR3 is TGTGCCAGCAGGCACGCCAACACTGAAGCTTTCTTT. It is translated as CASRHANTEAFF.

This clone came up once. The chain employs TRBV7-9 and TRBJ2-7; 12 positions match TRBD2. Per germline, CDR1 SEHNR and CDR2 FQNEAQ (reference sequence). The length of the CDR3 is 17 residues. Germline trimming cut 5 bases from V and 2 bases from J; bases unmatched to any gene: 10. CDR3 sequence: CASSGSGTSGFPYEQYF. CDR3 in DNA: TGTGCCAGCAGCGGATCCGGGACTAGCGGGTTCCCCTACGAGCAGTACTTC.